The clone carrying this T cell receptor (beta chain) was observed a handful of times. Its specificity is not known. CDR1 and CDR2 from the germline V gene are SGHRS and YFSETQ. The CDR3 has 14 amino acids. V shed 7 bases and J 4 bases; nucleotides not matched to a gene: 8. This sample stems from a study of CD8 T cells in ankylosing spondylitis. Study-wide points: Clones linked to disease, bearing a CD8+ phenotype, were relatively rare in peripheral blood.

TCRdb recomputed calls from the 5' RACE reads with MiXCR, one row per CDR3 protein. The table includes a few hundred thousand distinct CDR3 sequences, approximately 11% detected once. Source material: blood, either unsorted or a sorted T cell fraction (not recorded which). This rearrangement joins TRBV5-1 to TRBJ2-3, with 8 bases matching TRBD2. This clonotype was obtained from a male donor with ankylosing spondylitis or in good health (not recorded which). DNA of the CDR3: TGCGCCAGCGAAAGAACTAGCGGCGCAGATACGCAGTATTTT. This translates into CASERTSGADTQYF.